The entry that follows covers one T cell receptor (beta chain) sequence. A junction end diverges from the germline sequence, so it may reflect a read error. These data come from a study of shared clonotypes between healthy human individuals. Germline assignment: CDR1 MDHEN and CDR2 SYDVKM. This CDR3 has 14 residues. The data were produced by immunoSEQ multiplex PCR, yet TCRdb's version contains in-frame clones alone and is incomplete. Of around 690,000 clones in the sample, about 90% were seen once. The chain links TRBV28 to TRBJ2-3, with D perhaps being TRBD1 or TRBD2 (5 bases each). The source material was memory CD8+ T cells from PBMCs. Subset meaning: CD45RO+ cells pooled with CCR7-negative TemRA cells. The source of this sequence is a man aged 18 to 30 in good health. Some clones in this sample may be carry-over from other donors' samples. The CDR3 region has the DNA TGTGCCAACAGTGAGTGGGGGAGCACAGATACGCAGTATTTT. This gives the protein CANSEWGSTDTQYF.